Below, 24 T cell receptor beta chains from the same sample are listed, as sequenced in a study of cytotoxic CD8 clonotypes in ibrutinib-treated CLL (dated by TCRdb to 2020 to 2023). Library preparation was by the immunoSEQ multiplex PCR assay. Drawn from immuneACCESS, this table holds only the in-frame rearrangements with V and J called that TCRdb kept. Clones are partly lost; checked studies trace under half to an unresolved V gene and leave the rest unexplained. The sample records about 50,000 clones, 50% to 65% of which are singletons. Jointly, the top ten make up approximately 28% of the sample. What this sample's time point label stands for: around 2 years on ibrutinib. The sample consisted of PBMCs, taken after 24 months of ibrutinib treatment. All receptors come from a human donor with chronic lymphocytic leukemia.

This clone was detected ten times or more. The genes are TRBV29-1 and TRBJ1-2; 8 bases fit TRBD1. The CDR3 consists of 13 residues. Germline lookup yields CDR1 SQVTM and CDR2 ANQGSEA. With V trimmed by 6 bases and J by 4 bases, 7 bases remained unmatched. CDR3 DNA: TGCAGCGTGAGGACAGGGATTGGCTATGGCTACACCTTC. Its protein product is CSVRTGIGYGYTF.

The rearrangement links TRBV5-1 to TRBJ2-5; 9 bases are a match to TRBD2. Germline V lookup: CDR1 SGHRS, CDR2 YFSETQ. V trimming: 1 base; J trimming: 5 bases; junction bases outside the gene matches: 6. The CDR3 covers 15 residues. Here the CDR3 DNA reads TGCGCCAGCAGCTTGTCTAGCGGGGTTGGGGAGACCCAGTACTTC. Its translation: CASSLSSGVGETQYF.

This clone was picked up a small number of times. The V gene is TRBV6-1, the J gene TRBJ2-7; 8 bases are a match to TRBD1. Germline V gene lookup returns CDR1 MNHNS and CDR2 SASEGT. The CDR3 is 14 residues long. Trimming cost V 7 bases and J 2 bases; bases outside gene matches: 7. The CDR3 DNA sequence: TGTGCCAGCACCCGGGACAGGCCAACCTACGAGCAGTACTTC. Translated: CASTRDRPTYEQYF.

This chain uses TRBV5-4 with TRBJ1-1; maybe TRBD1 (5 bases). Germline V gene lookup returns CDR1 SGHNT and CDR2 YYREEE (reference sequence). With 0 bases removed from V and 4 bases from J, the gap between germline ends came to 10 bases. This CDR3 region has 14 residues. CDR3 nucleotides: TGTGCCAGCAGCTTGGAGGGGAGGGGCACTGAAGCTTTCTTT. Protein: CASSLEGRGTEAFF.

In its sample, this clone was seen a few times. The chain uses TRBV5-1 and TRBJ2-3, with 10 nucleotides matching TRBD2. This CDR3 contains 17 residues. Germline CDR1 is SGHRS and CDR2 is YFSETQ. The V and J ends lost 0 bases and 3 bases, in that order; junction bases with no gene match: 7. CDR3 DNA sequence: TGCGCCAGCAGCTTGGCCGATCTAGCGGGGGAAACAGATACGCAGTATTTT. Translated: CASSLADLAGETDTQYF.

This rearrangement joins TRBV2 to TRBJ2-5; TRBD2 agrees at 13 bases. Germline CDR1 reads SNHLY; CDR2 reads FYNNEI. This CDR3 comprises 19 residues. V lost 4 bases, J lost 10 bases, and 21 bases stayed unmatched. The CDR3 sequence: CASSGLQFPGLAGRGDQYF. CDR3 sequence (DNA): TGTGCCAGCAGTGGCCTACAATTTCCGGGACTAGCGGGGCGGGGGGACCAGTACTTC.

In this sample, this clone turned up a few times. The chain is built from TRBV2 and TRBJ2-7, with 7 bases matching TRBD1. The CDR3 covers 14 residues. Trimming took 8 bases from V and 4 from J; bases not matched to a gene: 11. Per the germline V gene, CDR1 is SNHLY and CDR2 is FYNNEI. This CDR3 is CASRLTGSVYEQYF. The DNA of the CDR3 is TGTGCCAGCCGACTGACAGGGTCCGTATACGAGCAGTACTTC. Looking up the rest from reference TRBV2 and TRBJ2-7 gives the full variable domain: EPEVTQTPSHQVTQMGQEVILRCVPISNHLYFYWYRQILGQKVEFLVSFYNNEISEKSEIFDDQFSVERPDGSNFTLKIRSTKLEDSAMYFCASRLTGSVYEQYFGPGTRLTVT.

The J gene is TRBJ2-2, the V gene TRBV11-1; no definite D call. The CDR3 contains 14 residues. Germline assignment: CDR1 SGHAT and CDR2 FQDESV (reference sequence). Trimming cost V 3 bases and J 6 bases, with 11 bases left between them. In DNA form, the CDR3 reads TGTGCCAGCAGCTTTGGCGGAGACGCCGGGGAGCTGTTTTTT. This gives the protein CASSFGGDAGELFF.

The chain joins TRBV5-1 to TRBJ1-1; tentatively, D is TRBD1 (6 bases). CDR3 length: 15 residues. V gave up 0 bases and J gave up 4 bases, with 13 bases separating them. Germline V gives CDR1 SGHRS, CDR2 YFSETQ. As DNA, the CDR3 is TGCGCCAGCAGCTTGGCCATACAGGGAGGCACTGAAGCTTTCTTT. It codes for CASSLAIQGGTEAFF. Full variable domain (rest looked up from reference TRBV5-1 and TRBJ1-1): KAGVTQTPRYLIKTRGQQVTLSCSPISGHRSVSWYQQTPGQGLQFLFEYFSETQRNKGNFPGRFSGRQFSNSRSEMNVSTLELGDSALYLCASSLAIQGGTEAFFGQGTRLTVV.

The V call is TRBV2, the J call TRBJ2-7; D remains unclear. V lost 7 bases and J lost 7, with 17 bases in between. This CDR3 region has 13 residues. The germline CDR1 and CDR2 sequences are SNHLY and FYNNEI. The chain's CDR3 is CASIKPGPGEQYF. The CDR3 coding sequence is TGTGCCAGCATTAAGCCAGGACCCGGGGAGCAGTACTTC.

The chain has TRBV19 and TRBJ2-2; maybe TRBD2 (5 bases). Germline assignment: CDR1 LNHDA and CDR2 SQIVND (reference sequence). The CDR3 consists of 16 residues. V lost 6 bases and J lost 1, with 15 bases in between. The CDR3: CASSRGGLLNTGELFF. As DNA, the CDR3 is TGTGCCAGTAGCCGAGGAGGACTCCTGAACACCGGGGAGCTGTTTTTT.

This clone was detected many times. The chain uses TRBV5-5 and TRBJ2-3; the D gene is possibly TRBD2 (6 bases). This CDR3 has 15 residues. The V gene's germline CDR1 is SGHKS and CDR2 YYEKEE (reference sequence). Trimming removed 0 bases at V and 5 bases at J, with 13 bases between. The CDR3 DNA reads TGTGCCAGCAGCTTGGAGCGGGTAACAGGAGATACGCAGTATTTT. It encodes CASSLERVTGDTQYF.

This chain uses TRBV28 with TRBJ2-7; D not certain. The V end lost 5 bases, the J end lost 1 base, and 6 bases lay between the germline ends. This CDR3 is 12 amino acids long. Looked up from germline, CDR1 is MDHEN and CDR2 is SYDVKM. In DNA form, the CDR3 reads TGTGCCAGCAGTGTAGGTTCCTACGAGCAGTACTTC. It encodes CASSVGSYEQYF.

This chain joins TRBV6-1 and TRBJ2-2, with D unclear. Trimming removed 4 bases from V and 4 bases from J, with 13 bases in between. CDR3 length: 15 residues. Germline CDR1 is MNHNS and CDR2 is SASEGT. CDR3 coding DNA: TGTGCCAGCAGTGGGTTAGGACGTCTCACCGGGGAGCTGTTTTTT. It is translated as CASSGLGRLTGELFF.

This chain uses TRBV2 with TRBJ1-2; 8 nucleotides line up with TRBD1. CDR3 length equals 14 residues. The junction had 12 bases not matched to a gene; V was cut back by 8 bases and J by 7 bases. The germline CDR1 and CDR2 sequences are SNHLY and FYNNEI. CDR3 protein: CASRSDRAGLGYTF. In nucleotides, the CDR3 is TGTGCCAGCCGATCGGACAGGGCGGGTCTTGGCTACACCTTC.

V gene TRBV5-1 combines with J gene TRBJ2-3; a possible D gene is TRBD2 (7 bases). The CDR3 spans 16 residues. Germline V CDR1 and CDR2: SGHRS, YFSETQ. V lost 0 bases to trimming and J lost 5 bases, with 16 bases between them. This chain's CDR3 is CASSLGLRGAKDTQYF. CDR3 DNA sequence: TGCGCCAGCAGCTTGGGGTTACGGGGGGCCAAAGATACGCAGTATTTT.

The rearrangement joins TRBV7-6 to TRBJ1-4; D remains unclear. The germline V gene has CDR1 SGHVS and CDR2 FNYEAQ. The CDR3 is made up of 17 amino acids. V lost 5 bases and J 7 bases, leaving 23 bases between the germline ends. CDR3 sequence reads: CASSPTVSNSGGEKLFF. CDR3 sequence (DNA): TGTGCCAGCAGCCCAACGGTTTCAAACAGTGGCGGTGAAAAACTGTTTTTT.

V usage is TRBV7-9 and J usage is TRBJ2-1; TRBD2 aligns across 9 bases. Germline trimming cut 0 bases from V and 4 bases from J; bases unmatched to any gene: 1. The V gene's germline CDR1 is SEHNR and CDR2 FQNEAQ (reference sequence). The CDR3 has 15 amino acids. This CDR3 reads CASSLALAGYNEQFF. CDR3 DNA: TGTGCCAGCAGCTTAGCGCTAGCGGGATACAATGAGCAGTTCTTC. Using reference TRBV7-9 and TRBJ2-1 for the parts outside the CDR3, the full variable domain is DTGVSQNPRHKITKRGQNVTFRCDPISEHNRLYWYRQTLGQGPEFLTYFQNEAQLEKSRLLSDRFSAERPKGSFSTLEIQRTEQGDSAMYLCASSLALAGYNEQFFGPGTRLTVL.

The rearrangement joins TRBV6-6 to TRBJ2-5, with 11 positions matching TRBD1. The V gene's germline CDR1 is MNHNY and CDR2 SVGAGI (reference sequence). The CDR3 length is 16 residues. V dropped 1 base and J dropped 5; count of bases not matched to a gene: 6. CDR3 loop: CASSYLGTGGGETQYF. CDR3 nucleotide sequence: TGTGCCAGCAGTTACTTGGGGACAGGGGGAGGGGAGACCCAGTACTTC.

This clone was seen at least ten times. The chain is built from TRBV9 and TRBJ2-5; D is uncertain. Germline CDR1 and CDR2: SGDLS and YYNGEE. Trimming cost V 0 bases and J 7 bases, with 7 bases left between them. There are 12 residues in the CDR3. The CDR3 sequence is CASSVGAGTQYF. The CDR3 nucleotides are TGTGCCAGCAGCGTAGGGGCCGGGACCCAGTACTTC.

This clone came up a few times. The chain is built from TRBV14 and TRBJ1-2, with 7 nucleotides matching TRBD1. With V trimmed by 5 bases and J by 7 bases, 7 bases remained unmatched. Germline V gene lookup returns CDR1 SGHDN and CDR2 FVKESK. The CDR3 length is 13 residues. CDR3 DNA sequence: TGTGCCAGCAGCACCGAGACAGGGACTGGCTACACCTTC. This translates into CASSTETGTGYTF.

In its sample, this clone ranks as medium-sized. The gene calls are TRBV27 and TRBJ2-1, with D unresolved. The germline V and J ends were trimmed by 8 bases and 0 bases, with 8 bases remaining between them. The CDR3 is 13 amino acids. CDR1 is MNHEY and CDR2 is SMNVEV in the germline V gene (reference sequence). The CDR3 coding sequence is TGTGCCAGCGGCCAGAGCTCCTACAATGAGCAGTTCTTC. This sequence encodes CASGQSSYNEQFF.

This chain uses TRBV19 with TRBJ1-2; 11 bases are a match to TRBD1. Germline-derived CDR1 and CDR2 are LNHDA and SQIVND (reference sequence). The CDR3 length is 13 residues. V was pared by 8 bases and J by 8 bases, with 7 bases of the junction left unmatched. CDR3 in amino acids: CASSDRGRRGYTF. The DNA for the CDR3 is TGTGCCAGTTCGGACAGGGGGCGCCGGGGCTACACCTTC.

There are a few counts of this clone. The chain is built from TRBV15 and TRBJ2-3; D call uncertain. Trimming cost V 3 bases and J 6 bases, with 7 bases left between them. Germline V gene data show CDR1 as LNHNV and CDR2 as YYDKDF (reference sequence). This CDR3 region has 12 residues. The CDR3 DNA follows: TGTGCCACCAGCAGCCGTAGGGATACGCAGTATTTT. Translated, it gives CATSSRRDTQYF.